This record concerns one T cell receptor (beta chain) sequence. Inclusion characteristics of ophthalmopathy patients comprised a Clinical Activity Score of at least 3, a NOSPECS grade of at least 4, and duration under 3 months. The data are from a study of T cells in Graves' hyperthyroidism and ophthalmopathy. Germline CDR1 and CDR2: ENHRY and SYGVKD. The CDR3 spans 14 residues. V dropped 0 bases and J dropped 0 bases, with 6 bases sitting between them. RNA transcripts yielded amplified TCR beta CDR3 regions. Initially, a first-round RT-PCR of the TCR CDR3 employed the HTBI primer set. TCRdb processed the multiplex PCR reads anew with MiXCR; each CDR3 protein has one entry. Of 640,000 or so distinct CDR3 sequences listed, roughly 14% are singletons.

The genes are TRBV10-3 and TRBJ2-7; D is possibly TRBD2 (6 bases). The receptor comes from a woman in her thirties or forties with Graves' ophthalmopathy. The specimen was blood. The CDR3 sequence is CAISESTSSYEQYF. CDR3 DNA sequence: TGTGCCATCAGTGAGTCGACTAGCTCCTACGAGCAGTACTTC.